Listed below are T cell receptor beta chains from one sample, sequenced in a study of blood T cell repertoires in COVID-19. The data were produced by immunoSEQ multiplex PCR, yet TCRdb's version contains in-frame clones alone and is incomplete. In the table there are 100,000 to 150,000 clones, about 88% of which are singletons. The sequencing input was peripheral blood. The source of these receptors is an elderly woman with acute or convalescent COVID-19. Each CDR3 is given with its conserved first and last residue. The D gene is left open where the match is weak. Clone sizes are given selectively: once, few, many, or a class where the clone is expanded.

j_gene | v_gene | d_gene | abundance | CDR3nt | CDR3aa
TRBJ1-5 | TRBV2 | . | . | TGTGCCAGCAGTCCCTCCAATCAGCCCCAGCATTTT | CASSPSNQPQHF
TRBJ1-1 | TRBV28 | . | . | TGTGCCAGCAGGCGGGGCACTGAAGCTTTCTTT | CASRRGTEAFF
TRBJ1-3 | TRBV5-1 | . | . | TGCGCCAGCAGCTCAGAGGGAGGAAACACCATATATTTT | CASSSEGGNTIYF
TRBJ2-7 | TRBV5-1 | TRBD2 | . | TGCGCCAGCAGCTTTGAACCCTTTAGCGGGAGGGTCCACGAGCAGTACTTC | CASSFEPFSGRVHEQYF
TRBJ1-1 | TRBV5-1 | TRBD1 | . | TGCGCCAGCTGGAGACAGGGGAGAACTGAAGCTTTCTTT | CASWRQGRTEAFF
TRBJ2-7 | TRBV5-4 | . | . | TGTGCCAGCAGCCTCGGCCCCGACTCCTCCTACGAGCAGTACTTC | CASSLGPDSSYEQYF
TRBJ1-5 | TRBV6-5 | TRBD1 | few | TGTGCCAGCAGATTGACAGGGCAGGGGCCCCAGCATTTT | CASRLTGQGPQHF
TRBJ2-1 | TRBV2 | . | . | TGTGCCAGCAGCACCGACAGTTTATCCTACAATGAGCAGTTCTTC | CASSTDSLSYNEQFF
TRBJ2-2 | TRBV5-1 | TRBD2 | few | TGCGCCAGCAGCTTGGAAGCGGGGGGGGCCGGGGAGCTGTTTTTT | CASSLEAGGAGELFF
TRBJ2-1 | TRBV4-2 | TRBD2 | . | TGTGCCAGCAGCCAACCGGGACTAGCGGGAGGTCACAATGAGCAGTTCTTC | CASSQPGLAGGHNEQFF